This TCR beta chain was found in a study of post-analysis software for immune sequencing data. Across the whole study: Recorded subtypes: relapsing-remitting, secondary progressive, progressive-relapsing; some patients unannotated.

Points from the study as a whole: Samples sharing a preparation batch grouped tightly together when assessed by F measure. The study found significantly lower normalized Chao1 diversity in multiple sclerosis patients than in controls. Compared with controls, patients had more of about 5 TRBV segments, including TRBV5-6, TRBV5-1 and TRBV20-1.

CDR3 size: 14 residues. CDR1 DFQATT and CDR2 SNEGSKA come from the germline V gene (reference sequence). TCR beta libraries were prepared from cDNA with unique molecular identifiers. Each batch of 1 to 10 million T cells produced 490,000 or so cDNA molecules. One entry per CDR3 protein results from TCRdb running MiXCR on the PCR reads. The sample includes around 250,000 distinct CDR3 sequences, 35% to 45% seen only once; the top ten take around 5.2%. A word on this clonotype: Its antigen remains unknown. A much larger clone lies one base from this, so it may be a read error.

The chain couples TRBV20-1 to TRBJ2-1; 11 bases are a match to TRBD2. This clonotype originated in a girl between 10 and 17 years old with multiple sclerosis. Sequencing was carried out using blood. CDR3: CSAISGRAENERFF. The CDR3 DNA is TGCAGTGCCATTAGCGGGAGGGCCGAAAATGAGCGGTTCTTC.